This note documents a single TCR beta chain sequence. No antigen is known for it. The CDR3 runs 19 residues. V gave up 4 bases and J gave up 6 bases; unmatched junction bases: 20. Germline loops: CDR1 ENHRY, CDR2 SYGVKD. These data come from a study of glioma-infiltrating T cells. The iRepertoire nested amplicon-rescue multiplex PCR amplified TCR alpha and beta CDR3s from RNA. MiXCR was run by TCRdb on the multiplex PCR reads, yielding one entry per CDR3 protein. The sample consists of around 93,000 distinct CDR3 sequences, 35% to 50% of them appearing once. Study observations and caveats: Tissue and blood shared very few CDR3 sequences. Tissue-blood divergence was below expectation in non-neoplastic patients, above in gliomas.

Source material: glioma tissue, nonneoplastic brain tissue, or PBMCs (not recorded which). The chain combines TRBV10-3 with TRBJ1-5, with TRBD1 identical over 8 bases. The TCR was taken from a human donor with low-grade glioma or glioblastoma, undergoing nonglioma brain surgery, or in good health (not recorded which). The CDR3 DNA follows: TGTGCCATCAGTGGTTTCAGGGGGATAGGGGGCCAGGGGGCTCAGCCCCAGCATTTT. Amino acids: CAISGFRGIGGQGAQPQHF.